One and the same sample provided the 19 T cell receptor beta chains below, sequenced in a study of OX40 agonist ivuxolimab in advanced cancers. TCRdb's table, derived via immunoSEQ multiplex PCR, lists solely in-frame clones and lacks some. The data hold about 120,000 clones, with 80% to 90% observed a single time. This specimen was CD4+ or CD8+ T cells sorted from blood, taken in a trial of the OX40 agonist ivuxolimab. The source is an adult with an advanced solid tumor such as melanoma, head and neck, liver or kidney cancer.

The rearrangement uses TRBV10-2 and TRBJ1-1; D possibly corresponds to TRBD1 (6 bases). Per the germline V gene, CDR1 is WSHSY and CDR2 is SAAADI. The V gene lost 7 bases and the J gene lost 2 bases, with 14 bases spanning the gap. The CDR3 extends over 14 amino acids. CDR3 nucleotide sequence: TGCGCCAGCACCCGACAGGAAAGAAACACTGAAGCTTTCTTT. This codes for CASTRQERNTEAFF.

The rearrangement joins TRBV7-9 to TRBJ1-4; D remains ambiguous. The germline gives CDR1 SEHNR, CDR2 FQNEAQ (reference sequence). This CDR3 is built from 12 residues. V dropped 6 bases and J dropped 12 bases, with 14 bases sitting between them. Written as DNA, the CDR3 is TGTGCCAGCAGTTTTGCGGGAACACAACTGTTTTTT. Protein: CASSFAGTQLFF.

This chain links TRBV18 with TRBJ2-7; no clear D gene. Trimming removed 3 bases from V and 4 bases from J, with 10 bases in between. This CDR3 comprises 13 residues. Germline V gene sequence: CDR1 KGHSH, CDR2 LQKENI. The CDR3 DNA reads TGTGCCAGCTCACCTACGCAGTCGTACGAGCAGTACTTC. This translates into CASSPTQSYEQYF.

V usage is TRBV7-2 and J usage is TRBJ1-1; TRBD1 is a possible D gene (6 bases). V was shortened by 5 bases and J by 2 bases, with 12 bases between the two germline ends. CDR1 is SGHTA, CDR2 FQGNSA, per germline. The CDR3 is made up of 14 amino acids. CDR3 sequence: CASSRGQRNTEAFF. The DNA for the CDR3 is TGTGCCAGCAGCAGAGGACAGAGAAACACTGAAGCTTTCTTT.

The V call is TRBV11-2, the J call TRBJ2-2, with 9 nucleotides matching TRBD2. The J segment lost 4 bases and the V segment lost 0 bases, leaving 3 bases of the junction unmatched. The CDR3 extends over 16 amino acids. Germline-derived CDR1 and CDR2 are SGHAT and FQNNGV. Here the CDR3 reads CASSLETSGVTGELFF. CDR3 sequence (DNA): TGTGCCAGCAGCTTAGAGACTAGCGGTGTCACCGGGGAGCTGTTTTTT.

The chain has TRBV7-3 and TRBJ1-6; no definite D call. The V gene lost 3 bases and the J gene lost 1 base, with 10 bases spanning the gap. The CDR3 contains 16 residues. The germline V gene encodes CDR1 SGHTA and CDR2 FQGTGA. In DNA form, the CDR3 reads TGTGCCAGCAGCTTGGCATCGATTTCCTATAATTCACCCCTCCACTTT. This sequence encodes CASSLASISYNSPLHF.

The V and J genes are TRBV11-2 and TRBJ1-1, with TRBD1 matching over 9 bases. Germline V gene lookup returns CDR1 SGHAT and CDR2 FQNNGV. CDR3 size: 15 residues. J was trimmed by 5 bases and V by 6 bases; bases with no gene match: 10. CDR3 in amino acids: CASRSLRDRETEAFF. DNA for the CDR3: TGTGCCAGCAGAAGTCTCCGGGACAGGGAGACTGAAGCTTTCTTT.

This chain connects TRBV4-1 to TRBJ2-5; 7 positions match TRBD2. There are 15 residues in the CDR3. V lost 1 base and J lost 3; bases outside the gene matches: 5. Germline values: CDR1 MGHRA, CDR2 YSYEKL. CDR3 nucleotide sequence: TGCGCCAGCAGCCAAGCTGGGGCGGGGGAAGAGACCCAGTACTTC. This encodes CASSQAGAGEETQYF.

In nucleotides, the CDR3 is TGTGCCAGCAGCCCGGGCCTCTCTGGAAACACCATATATTTT. It yields the protein CASSPGLSGNTIYF. The chain links TRBV7-2 to TRBJ1-3; the D is unclear. Germline V CDR1 and CDR2: SGHTA, FQGNSA. The CDR3 is made up of 14 amino acids. With 5 bases removed from V and 0 bases from J, the gap between germline ends came to 8 bases. The full variable domain, with the rest looked up from reference TRBV7-2 and TRBJ1-3, is GAGVSQSPSNKVTEKGKDVELRCDPISGHTALYWYRQSLGQGLEFLIYFQGNSAPDKSGLPSDRFSAERTGGSVSTLTIQRTQQEDSAVYLCASSPGLSGNTIYFGEGSWLTVV.

The chain is built from TRBV19 and TRBJ1-4; 7 bases match TRBD1. CDR1 and CDR2 (germline): LNHDA, SQIVND (reference sequence). This CDR3 is built from 14 residues. Germline trimming cut 6 bases from V and 0 bases from J; bases unmatched to any gene: 1. CDR3 region: CASRQGATNEKLFF. In DNA, the CDR3 is TGTGCCAGTAGGCAGGGGGCAACTAATGAAAAACTGTTTTTT.

The chain uses TRBV28 and TRBJ2-7, with D perhaps being TRBD1 or TRBD2 (6 bases each). The germline V gene encodes CDR1 MDHEN and CDR2 SYDVKM. CDR3 length: 15 amino acids. The V and J ends lost 5 bases and 1 base respectively, with 15 bases between them. Written as DNA, the CDR3 is TGTGCCAGCAGTCCGGGGGCAGTAGAATCCTACGAGCAGTACTTC. Residues: CASSPGAVESYEQYF.

This chain joins TRBV18 and TRBJ2-7, with D tentatively TRBD1 (6 bases). CDR3 size: 15 residues. Trimming removed 0 bases at V and 3 bases at J, with 12 bases between. CDR1 is KGHSH, CDR2 LQKENI, per germline. CDR3 sequence reads: CASSPPVPGVYEQYF. CDR3 DNA: TGTGCCAGCTCACCACCTGTTCCAGGGGTCTACGAGCAGTACTTC.

The rearrangement uses TRBV5-5 and TRBJ2-2; possibly TRBD1 or TRBD2 for D (6 bases each). The CDR3 covers 14 residues. Per the germline V gene, CDR1 is SGHKS and CDR2 is YYEKEE (reference sequence). V was clipped by 4 bases and J by 8 bases, with 15 bases between them. CDR3 in amino acids: CASSPVGGEGELFF. CDR3 in DNA: TGTGCCAGCAGCCCGGTCGGGGGCGAGGGGGAGCTGTTTTTT.

The J gene is TRBJ1-2, the V gene TRBV7-3, with D perhaps matching TRBD1 (6 bases). The V and J ends lost 6 bases and 3 bases respectively, with 17 bases between them. CDR1 SGHTA and CDR2 FQGTGA come from the germline V gene. The CDR3 is 15 amino acids. CDR3 protein: CASSQRAGADYGYTF. The CDR3 bases are TGTGCCAGCAGTCAGCGGGCAGGGGCGGACTATGGCTACACCTTC.

The V gene is TRBV5-4, the J gene TRBJ1-2; possible D gene TRBD1, 6 bases. Germline assignment: CDR1 SGHNT and CDR2 YYREEE (reference sequence). The CDR3 has 16 residues. V was cut by 4 bases and J by 3 bases, with 19 bases left in between. The CDR3 bases are TGTGCCAGCAGCATCCTTACAGGGTTCGGGGACTATGGCTACACCTTC. Protein product: CASSILTGFGDYGYTF. The complete variable domain, with remaining parts taken from reference TRBV5-4 and TRBJ1-2, reads ETGVTQSPTHLIKTRGQQVTLRCSSQSGHNTVSWYQQALGQGPQFIFQYYREEENGRGNFPPRFSGLQFPNYSSELNVNALELDDSALYLCASSILTGFGDYGYTFGSGTRLTVV.

This sequence joins TRBV18 and TRBJ1-5; D not resolved. Germline V lookup: CDR1 KGHSH, CDR2 LQKENI. The CDR3 extends over 14 amino acids. V lost 3 bases and J lost 7, with 13 bases in between. The CDR3 spells CASSPGRVYQPQHF. CDR3 coding DNA: TGTGCCAGCTCACCGGGAAGGGTATACCAGCCCCAGCATTTT.

The chain couples TRBV15 to TRBJ2-1, with D perhaps assigned TRBD1 or TRBD2 (6 bases each). The V gene lost 0 bases and the J gene lost 10 bases, with 13 bases spanning the gap. Germline-derived CDR1 and CDR2 are LNHNV and YYDKDF (reference sequence). The CDR3 consists of 14 residues. The CDR3 is CATSRDRGPREQFF. DNA of the CDR3: TGTGCCACCAGCAGAGACCGGGGGCCTAGGGAGCAGTTCTTC.

The chain uses TRBV18 and TRBJ2-7; D gene uncertain. CDR1 is KGHSH, CDR2 LQKENI, per germline. V was trimmed by 2 bases and J by 2 bases, leaving 10 bases between them. This CDR3 is 14 amino acids long. CDR3 nucleotide sequence: TGTGCCAGCTCACCAAACCCCGGTACCTACGAGCAGTACTTC. Translating gives CASSPNPGTYEQYF. Based on the CDR3 plus reference TRBV18 and TRBJ2-7, the full variable domain is NAGVMQNPRHLVRRRGQEARLRCSPMKGHSHVYWYRQLPEEGLKFMVYLQKENIIDESGMPKERFSAEFPKEGPSILRIQQVVRGDSAAYFCASSPNPGTYEQYFGPGTRLTVT.

The table lists this clone with a count of one. The DNA for the CDR3 is TGTGCCAGCAGCTCCGCTAAGCGGGGGGGCTATGAGCAGTTCTTC. Translation: CASSSAKRGGYEQFF. The genes are TRBV11-2 and TRBJ2-1; 10 nucleotides match TRBD2. J was trimmed by 8 bases and V by 4 bases; bases with no gene match: 8. This CDR3 region has 15 residues. Per germline, CDR1 SGHAT and CDR2 FQNNGV.